A single TCR beta chain is shown here with its context. Its antigen is unknown. The data were taken from a study of CD8+ T cells in alopecia areata. Across the study: Tofacitinib was taken orally by treated patients, and the dose was 5 to 10 mg twice daily.

Study observations and caveats: Alopecia totalis/universalis scalp especially showed more expanded CD8+ clones than normal scalp. Resident alphabeta T cells of normal skin are also sequenced in scalp samples. The link between baseline CD8+ expansion and response remains uncertain with one nonresponder.

CDR1 is KGHSH, CDR2 LQKENI, per germline. Trimming pared 3 bases from V and 7 bases from J, leaving 13 bases between. This CDR3 is built from 15 residues. RNA, once extracted, was reverse transcribed into cDNA for use as the sequencing template. Only in-frame clones appear in the TCRdb table, and some are missing; sequencing was by immunoSEQ multiplex PCR. The data show 150,000 or so clones, 58% seen once. Treatment given: oral pan-JAK inhibitor, 5-10 mg twice daily. The source is a human donor with alopecia areata. The V call is TRBV18, the J call TRBJ1-6; tentative D call: TRBD1 (5 bases). Here the sequenced sample was CD4+ T cells sorted from blood, taken at approximately week 60, from a patient treated with tofacitinib. CDR3 DNA sequence: TGTGCCAGCTCACCGGACCAGGGTTGGAATTCACCCCTCCACTTT. Residues: CASSPDQGWNSPLHF.